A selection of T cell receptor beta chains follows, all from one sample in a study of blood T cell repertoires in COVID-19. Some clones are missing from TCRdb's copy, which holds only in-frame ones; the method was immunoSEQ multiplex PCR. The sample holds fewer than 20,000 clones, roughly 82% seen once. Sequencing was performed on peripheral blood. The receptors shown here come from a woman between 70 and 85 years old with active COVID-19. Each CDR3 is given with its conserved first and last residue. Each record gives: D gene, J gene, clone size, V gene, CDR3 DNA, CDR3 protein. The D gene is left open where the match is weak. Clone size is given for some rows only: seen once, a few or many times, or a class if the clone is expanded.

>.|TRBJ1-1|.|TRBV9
TGTGCCAGCAGCGTACTAGCGGGGGGCGCTGAAGCTTTCTTT
CASSVLAGGAEAFF
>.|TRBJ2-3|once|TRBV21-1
TGTGCCAGCAGCAAAGGTGTCGCGGGAGAACCTAGCACAGATACGCAGTATTTT
CASSKGVAGEPSTDTQYF
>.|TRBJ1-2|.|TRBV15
TGTGCCACCAGCTCCACCCTGGGAGACTATGGCTACACCTTC
CATSSTLGDYGYTF
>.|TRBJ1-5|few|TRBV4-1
TGCGCCAGCAGCCAATTAGCGGCGGTAATCAGCCCCCAGCATTTT
CASSQLAAVISPQHF
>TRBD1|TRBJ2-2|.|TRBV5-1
TGCGCCAGCAGCTCGTACAGGGGGTCGAACACCGGGGAGCTGTTTTTT
CASSSYRGSNTGELFF
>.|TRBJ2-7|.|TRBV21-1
TGTGCCAGCAGCATGATCAGGACAGGGAACCACGAGCAGTACTTC
CASSMIRTGNHEQYF
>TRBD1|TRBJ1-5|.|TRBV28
TGTGCCAGCAGACCACTTAGGACAGGGCCAAGCAATCAGCCCCAGCATTTT
CASRPLRTGPSNQPQHF
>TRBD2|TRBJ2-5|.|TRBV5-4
TGTGCCAGCAGCGCTCTCGCGGGAGGGGGGGAGACCCAGTACTTC
CASSALAGGGETQYF
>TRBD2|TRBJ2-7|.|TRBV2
TGTGCCAGCAGTGTACTAGCGGGGGGTGGGAACTTC
CASSVLAGGGNF
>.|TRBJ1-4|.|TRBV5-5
TGTGCCAGCAGCCGGGTGCCGACCGAGTTTAATGAAAAACTGTTTTTT
CASSRVPTEFNEKLFF
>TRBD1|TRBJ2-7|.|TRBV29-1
TGCAGCGTTACAGGGGGCGCGGGGTACGAGCAGTACTTC
CSVTGGAGYEQYF
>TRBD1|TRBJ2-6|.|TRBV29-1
TGCAGCGCACAGGGGGCTGGGGCCAACGTCCTGACTTTC
CSAQGAGANVLTF
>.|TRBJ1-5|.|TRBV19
TGTGCCAGTAGTATAGTTGTTACATCTGGGCCCCAGCATTTT
CASSIVVTSGPQHF
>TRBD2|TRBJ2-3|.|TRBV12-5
TGTGCTAGTGGCGGGGCGGGAGGGCCCGTAGATACGCAGTATTTT
CASGGAGGPVDTQYF
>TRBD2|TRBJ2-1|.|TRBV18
TGTGCCAGCTCACCAGGGACTAGCGGCAATGAGCAGTTCTTC
CASSPGTSGNEQFF
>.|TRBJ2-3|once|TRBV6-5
TGTGCCAGCCAGAGCGGCGGCGCCTCAGATACGCAGTATTTT
CASQSGGASDTQYF
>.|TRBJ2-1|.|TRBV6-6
TGTGCCAGCAGTTACTCAGCGGACAGAGGCAATGAGCAGTTCTTC
CASSYSADRGNEQFF
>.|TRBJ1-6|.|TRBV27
TGTGCCAGCAGTTTATCCCCTGACGGGATTTCACCCCTCCACTTT
CASSLSPDGISPLHF
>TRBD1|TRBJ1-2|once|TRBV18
TGTGCCAGCTCGCGAGGGACAGGGCCTACTAACTATGGCTACACCTTC
CASSRGTGPTNYGYTF
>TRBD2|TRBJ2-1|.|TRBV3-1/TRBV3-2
TGTGCCAGCAGCCAGGGACTAGCGGCCCCCAGGTTCTTC
CASSQGLAAPRFF
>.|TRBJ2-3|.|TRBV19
TGTGCCAGTAGTAAGGTGGCGGGATCACCCACAGATACGCAGTATTTT
CASSKVAGSPTDTQYF
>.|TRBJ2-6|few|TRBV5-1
TGCGCCAGCAGCCGTACAGAGTCTGGGGCCAACGTCCTGACTTTC
CASSRTESGANVLTF
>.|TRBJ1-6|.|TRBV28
TGTGCCAGCAGTCACGGAGGAGGGTGGAATTCACCCCTCCACTTT
CASSHGGGWNSPLHF
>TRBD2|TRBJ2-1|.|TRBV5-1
TGCGCCAGCAGCTTGGGGCGGGGGTTCTCCTACAATGAGCAGTTCTTC
CASSLGRGFSYNEQFF
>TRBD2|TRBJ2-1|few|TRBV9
TGTGCCAGCAGCGCTGGGACTAGCGGGGGCGTTTACAATGAGCAGTTCTTC
CASSAGTSGGVYNEQFF
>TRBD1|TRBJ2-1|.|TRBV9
TGTGCCAGCAGCGTAGTGACAGGGGGTGAGCAGTTCTTC
CASSVVTGGEQFF
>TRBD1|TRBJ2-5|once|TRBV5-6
TGTGCCAGCAGCCGATCTGGGACAGGGGCTGGAGAGACCCAGTACTTC
CASSRSGTGAGETQYF
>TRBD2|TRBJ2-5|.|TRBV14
TGTGCCAGCAGCCGAGAAGGGCTAGCGGGATGGGAGACCCAGTACTTC
CASSREGLAGWETQYF
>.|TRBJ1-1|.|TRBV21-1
TGTGCCAGCAGCAAAAGACAGGGACGGGTTGAAGCTTTCTTT
CASSKRQGRVEAFF
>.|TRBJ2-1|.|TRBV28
TGTGCCAGCAAGGAGCGTCCTTCCAATGAGCAGTTCTTC
CASKERPSNEQFF
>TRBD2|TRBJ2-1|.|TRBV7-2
TGTGCCAGCAGCTTATATGGAGCGGGAGTAGGCACTGAGCAGTTCTTC
CASSLYGAGVGTEQFF
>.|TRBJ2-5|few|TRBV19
TGTGCCAGTAGCCGTCGGGGGCAGGGGGATGAGACCCAGTACTTC
CASSRRGQGDETQYF
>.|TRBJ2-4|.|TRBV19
TGTGCCACCCCCCATCGGGGGGCCAAAAACATTCAGTACTTC
CATPHRGAKNIQYF
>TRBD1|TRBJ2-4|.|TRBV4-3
TGCGCCAGCAGCCAAACAGGGGATGCCAAAAACATTCAGTACTTC
CASSQTGDAKNIQYF
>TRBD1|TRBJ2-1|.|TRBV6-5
TGTGCCAGCAGTTCGGGACAGGGTTACAATGAGCAGTTCTTC
CASSSGQGYNEQFF
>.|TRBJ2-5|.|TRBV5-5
TGTGCCAGCAGCTTCCGGTGGGCGCCGGAAGAGACCCAGTACTTC
CASSFRWAPEETQYF
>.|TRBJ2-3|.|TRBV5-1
TGCGCCAGCAGCTTGTTCGGGGGGCCAGATACGCAGTATTTT
CASSLFGGPDTQYF
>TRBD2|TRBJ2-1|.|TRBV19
TGTGCCAGTAGACGTAGCGGGAACTCCTACAATGAGCAGTTCTTC
CASRRSGNSYNEQFF
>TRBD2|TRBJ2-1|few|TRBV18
TGTGCCAGCTCACCGGGACTAGCGGCATCATCCTACAATGAGCAGTTCTTC
CASSPGLAASSYNEQFF
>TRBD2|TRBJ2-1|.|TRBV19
TGTGCCAGTAGTATGTACTCTAGCGGTTTTTACAATGAGCAGTTCTTC
CASSMYSSGFYNEQFF
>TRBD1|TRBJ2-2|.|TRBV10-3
TGTGCCATCAGCACAGGGGAGATCACCGGGGAGCTGTTTTTT
CAISTGEITGELFF
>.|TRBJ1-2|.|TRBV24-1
TGTGCCACCAGTGATCCGGATGGCTACACCTTC
CATSDPDGYTF
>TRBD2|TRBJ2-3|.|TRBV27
TGTGCCAGCAGTGGTGCTAGCGGGAGAACAGATACGCAGTATTTT
CASSGASGRTDTQYF
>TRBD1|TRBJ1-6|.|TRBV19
TGTGCCAGCGGCCGGGACAGGAGCTCCTATAATTCACCCCTCCACTTT
CASGRDRSSYNSPLHF
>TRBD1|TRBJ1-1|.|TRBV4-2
TGTGCCAGCCGGACAGGGGGCGACACTGAAGCTTTCTTT
CASRTGGDTEAFF
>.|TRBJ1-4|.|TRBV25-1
TGTGCCAGCAGATCCTGGACAGACCCTAATGAAAAACTGTTTTTT
CASRSWTDPNEKLFF
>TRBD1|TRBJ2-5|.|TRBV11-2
TGTGCCAGCGGAAGGGGGCAGGAGACCCAGTACTTC
CASGRGQETQYF
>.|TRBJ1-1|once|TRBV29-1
TGCAGCGTTGGCGACCTAGGGAACACTGAAGCTTTCTTT
CSVGDLGNTEAFF
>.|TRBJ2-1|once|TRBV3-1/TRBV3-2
TGTGCCAGCAGCCAAGATTCGCGCAATGAGCAGTTCTTC
CASSQDSRNEQFF
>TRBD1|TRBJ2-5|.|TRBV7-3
TGTGCCAGCAGCCCGAAACCGGGACCCCCGACAGGGGGTAACCAAGAGACCCAGTACTTC
CASSPKPGPPTGGNQETQYF
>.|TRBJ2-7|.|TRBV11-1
TGTGCCAGCAGCTTTATTGAGCCGGGACTTGGAGATGCGCAGTACTTC
CASSFIEPGLGDAQYF
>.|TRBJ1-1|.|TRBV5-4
TGTGCCAGCAGCCCTCCGAGGCCGAACACTGAAGCTTTCTTT
CASSPPRPNTEAFF
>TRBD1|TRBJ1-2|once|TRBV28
TGTGCCAGCAGTGCCGCCAGGACAGGGGCGGCTGGCTACACCTTC
CASSAARTGAAGYTF
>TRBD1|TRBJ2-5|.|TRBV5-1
TGCGCCAGCAGCTTGACTCCGGGACAGCAAGAGACCCAGTACTTC
CASSLTPGQQETQYF
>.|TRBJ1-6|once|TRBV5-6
TGTGCCAGCAGCTTGTCGGATTCACCCCTCCACTTT
CASSLSDSPLHF
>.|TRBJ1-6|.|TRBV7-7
TGTGCTAGCAGCCCCAATATGGACAGTAATTCACCCCTCCACTTT
CASSPNMDSNSPLHF
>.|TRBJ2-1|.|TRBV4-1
TGCGCCAGCAGCCATGGTAAGGGGTCCCTTTCCTACAATGAGCAGTTCTTC
CASSHGKGSLSYNEQFF
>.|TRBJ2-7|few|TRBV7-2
TGTGCCAGCAGCTTGAGCGTGGGGGCCCCAAAGCAGTACTTC
CASSLSVGAPKQYF
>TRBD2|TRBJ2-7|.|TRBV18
TGTGCCAGCTCACCCGTGGTGCGGGAGGGATCCAGCCTTTCCCACTACGAGCAGTACTTC
CASSPVVREGSSLSHYEQYF
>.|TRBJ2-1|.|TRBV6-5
TGTGCCAGCAGCCGACAGGCGCTCTACAATGAGCAGTTCTTC
CASSRQALYNEQFF